This is a list of T cell receptor beta chains from one sample in a study of blood T cell repertoires in COVID-19. Clones were sequenced by immunoSEQ multiplex PCR, and TCRdb holds only the in-frame ones, with some missing. The sample yields 190,000 or so clones, roughly nine tenths seen once. The sample taken for sequencing was peripheral blood. The receptors were gathered from a woman aged 65 to 85 with acute or convalescent COVID-19. The conserved cysteine and the conserved F or W are not part of the CDR3 here. Each record gives: V gene, J gene, D gene, CDR3 protein. The D gene is left open where the match is weak.

v_call: TRBV7-8
j_call: TRBJ2-1
d_call: TRBD1
cdr3_aa: ASSPGQGPNYNEQF

v_call: TRBV7-2
j_call: TRBJ2-7
d_call: NA
cdr3_aa: ASSARDTVVYEQY

v_call: TRBV18
j_call: TRBJ2-5
d_call: NA
cdr3_aa: ASSPLDSQETQY

v_call: TRBV3-1/TRBV3-2
j_call: TRBJ2-5
d_call: TRBD1
cdr3_aa: ASSGAGGNQETQY

v_call: TRBV9
j_call: TRBJ2-2
d_call: TRBD1
cdr3_aa: ASSILGTGNTGELF

v_call: TRBV5-1
j_call: TRBJ1-4
d_call: TRBD1
cdr3_aa: ASSYGTVNEKLF

v_call: TRBV2
j_call: TRBJ1-5
d_call: NA
cdr3_aa: ASSVTGIGQPQH

v_call: TRBV6-5
j_call: TRBJ1-1
d_call: NA
cdr3_aa: ASSRQGNTEAF

v_call: TRBV7-2
j_call: TRBJ2-1
d_call: TRBD2
cdr3_aa: ASSPNLAGGFNEQF

v_call: TRBV19
j_call: TRBJ2-5
d_call: TRBD1
cdr3_aa: ASSIGQGSGQETQY

v_call: TRBV14
j_call: TRBJ1-6
d_call: TRBD1
cdr3_aa: ASSRGTASNSPLH

v_call: TRBV7-2
j_call: TRBJ2-5
d_call: TRBD1
cdr3_aa: ASSFSTGEETQY

v_call: TRBV4-1
j_call: TRBJ2-5
d_call: TRBD2
cdr3_aa: ASSQVPGLAWGETQY

v_call: TRBV19
j_call: TRBJ2-3
d_call: TRBD1
cdr3_aa: ASTGQGIYTQY

v_call: TRBV28
j_call: TRBJ2-3
d_call: TRBD1
cdr3_aa: ASSPTGGGTDTQY

v_call: TRBV5-1
j_call: TRBJ1-5
d_call: NA
cdr3_aa: ASSLEGYSNQPQH